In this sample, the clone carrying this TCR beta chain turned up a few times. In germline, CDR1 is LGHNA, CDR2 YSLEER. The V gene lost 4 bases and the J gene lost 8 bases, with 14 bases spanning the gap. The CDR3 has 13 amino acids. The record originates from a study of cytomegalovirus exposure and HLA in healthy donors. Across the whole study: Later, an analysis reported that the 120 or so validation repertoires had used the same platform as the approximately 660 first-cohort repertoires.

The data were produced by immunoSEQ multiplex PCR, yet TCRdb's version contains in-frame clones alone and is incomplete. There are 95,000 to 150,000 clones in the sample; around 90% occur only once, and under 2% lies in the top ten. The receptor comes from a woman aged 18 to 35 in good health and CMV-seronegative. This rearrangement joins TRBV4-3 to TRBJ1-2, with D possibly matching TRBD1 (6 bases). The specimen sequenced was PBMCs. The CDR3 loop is CASSLTTGYGYTF. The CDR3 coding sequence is TGCGCCAGCAGCCTCACTACAGGGTACGGCTACACCTTC.